The 7 T cell receptor beta chains below all came from one sample that was sequenced in a study of blood T cell repertoires in COVID-19 (dated by TCRdb to the early 2020s). The library came from the immunoSEQ multiplex PCR assay. In its TCRdb copy, this immuneACCESS table keeps in-frame sequences only and misses some clones. Where compared with another copy, unresolved V genes explain less than half of these, and the others have no known cause. The sample records 85,000 to 130,000 clones, about four fifths of which are singletons. The top ten clones comprise approximately 3.3% of the sample. Sequencing used peripheral blood. Receptors were obtained from a woman aged 80 or older with active or convalescent COVID-19.

The J gene is TRBJ1-6, the V gene TRBV6-2 or TRBV6-3; D is unresolved. Germline V CDR1 and CDR2: MNHEY, SVGEGT. The V end lost 4 bases, the J end lost 0 bases, and 7 bases lay between the germline ends. This CDR3 comprises 15 residues. The CDR3 loop reads CASSLYSSYNSPLHF. The CDR3 nucleotides read TGTGCCAGCAGTTTATACAGCTCCTATAATTCACCCCTCCACTTT.

The genes are TRBV10-3 and TRBJ2-5, with 7 positions matching TRBD1. The V gene end was trimmed by 4 bases and the J gene end by 1 base; junction bases not matched to a gene: 6. This CDR3 contains 15 residues. From germline, CDR1 is ENHRY and CDR2 SYGVKD. The CDR3 nucleotides read TGTGCCATCAGTGGCGACAGGGTACCCCAAGAGACCCAGTACTTC. Protein sequence: CAISGDRVPQETQYF.

The chain employs TRBV13 and TRBJ1-1, with D tentatively TRBD1 (6 bases). In germline, CDR1 is PRHDT, CDR2 FYEKMQ (reference sequence). The CDR3 contains 14 residues. V lost 5 bases to trimming and J lost 3 bases, with 13 bases between them. The CDR3 nucleotides read TGTGCCAGCAGCCGCGGGGGGCTGGACACTGAAGCTTTCTTT. Translation gives CASSRGGLDTEAFF.

The chain has TRBV4-2 and TRBJ1-1; D uncertain. This CDR3 is built from 12 residues. Trimming took 0 bases from V and 8 from J, leaving 7 bases between them. Germline V lookup: CDR1 LGHNA, CDR2 YNFKEQ. CDR3 in DNA: TGTGCCAGCAGCCAAGACTACAGCGAAGCTTTCTTT. This encodes CASSQDYSEAFF.

The rearrangement links TRBV3-1 (or the pseudogene TRBV3-2) to TRBJ2-3, with D tentatively TRBD1 (6 bases). This CDR3 comprises 15 residues. Germline V gene sequence: CDR1 LGHDT, CDR2 YNNKEL (reference sequence). Trimming removed 7 bases at V and 1 base at J, with 15 bases between. DNA of the CDR3: TGTGCCAGCACCCCCCGAGACAGGCGCACAGATACGCAGTATTTT. Translation: CASTPRDRRTDTQYF.

The CDR3 protein is CASSLRLSALNTGELFF. The CDR3 region has the DNA TGTGCCAGCAGCTTAAGACTGAGTGCGCTTAACACCGGGGAGCTGTTTTTT. The chain carries TRBV7-8 and TRBJ2-2, with no clear D. With 2 bases removed from V and 2 bases from J, the gap between germline ends came to 15 bases. Germline V CDR1 and CDR2: SGHVS, FQNEAQ. There are 17 residues in the CDR3.

This clone has a handful of counts. The chain joins TRBV28 to TRBJ2-7; unclear D gene. Trimming shortened V by 5 bases and J by 4 bases, and 6 bases separated the two germline ends. The CDR3 runs 11 residues. Germline CDR1 and CDR2: MDHEN and SYDVKM. CDR3 sequence reads: CASSHSYEQYF. CDR3 in DNA: TGTGCCAGCAGTCACTCGTACGAGCAGTACTTC.